The table lists the clone carrying this T cell receptor (beta chain) with many counts. Its antigen is currently unknown. The germline V gene has CDR1 SGHDT and CDR2 YYEEEE. Trimming took 7 bases from V and 4 from J, leaving 5 bases between them. The CDR3 consists of 11 residues. For TCRbeta, the library was prepared with unique molecular identifiers. MiXCR, applied by TCRdb to the PCR reads, yields one record per CDR3 protein. The sample comprises 500,000 or so distinct CDR3 sequences, more than 9.5% of which are singletons, and 11% to 15% rests with the top ten. The data originate from a study of T-cell reconstitution after alpha-beta-depleted transplantation in children. Whole-study results and caveats: Several hundred expanded graft clones reportedly supplied alpha-beta T cells about two months after transplant.

V and J are TRBV5-6 and TRBJ2-2; D not certain. This clonotype originated in a female patient aged 2 to 10 who had a stem cell transplant for aplastic anemia, so the T cells may come from the graft donor. The sample was PBMCs, mostly from graft donor cells, taken 180 days after TCRalphabeta/CD19-depleted stem cell transplant. CDR3 protein: CASSGTGELFF. CDR3 sequence (DNA): TGTGCCAGCTCGGGCACCGGGGAGCTGTTTTTT.